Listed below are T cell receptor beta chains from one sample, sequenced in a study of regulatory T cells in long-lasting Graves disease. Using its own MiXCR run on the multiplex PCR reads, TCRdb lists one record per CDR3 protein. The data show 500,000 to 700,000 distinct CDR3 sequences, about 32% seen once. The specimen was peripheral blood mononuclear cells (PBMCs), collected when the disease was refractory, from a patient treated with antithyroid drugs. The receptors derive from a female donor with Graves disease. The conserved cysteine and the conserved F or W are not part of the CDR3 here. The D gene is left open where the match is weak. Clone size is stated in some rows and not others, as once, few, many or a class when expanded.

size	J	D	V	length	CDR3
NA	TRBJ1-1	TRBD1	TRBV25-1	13	ASSERQGVNTEAF
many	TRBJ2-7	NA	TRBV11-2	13	ASSLVGGRTYEQY
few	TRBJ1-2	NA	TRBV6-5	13	ASSYFANPRYGYT
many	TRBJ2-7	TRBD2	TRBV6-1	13	ASRATSGSSYEQY
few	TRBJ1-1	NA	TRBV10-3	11	AISEVRIHEAF
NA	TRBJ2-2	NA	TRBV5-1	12	ASGQAGNTGELF
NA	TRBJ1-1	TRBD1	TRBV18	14	ASSRLGTGVNTEAF
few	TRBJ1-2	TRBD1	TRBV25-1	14	ASSRAGGLSGYGYT
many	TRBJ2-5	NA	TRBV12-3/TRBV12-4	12	ASSQNRVWETQY
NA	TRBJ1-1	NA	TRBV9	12	ASSVWDKASEAF
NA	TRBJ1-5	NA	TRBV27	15	ASSANRGGVGNQPQH
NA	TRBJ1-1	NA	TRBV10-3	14	AISEGGPERENEAF
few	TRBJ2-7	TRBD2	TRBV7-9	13	ASSPAGGPDYEQY
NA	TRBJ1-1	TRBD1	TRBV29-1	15	SVGGVGTGGGYTEAF
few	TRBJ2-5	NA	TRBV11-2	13	ASSLEGRSQETQY
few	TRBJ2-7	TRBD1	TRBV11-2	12	ASSKQQGAYEQY
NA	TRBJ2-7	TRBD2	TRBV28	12	ASSPSGRRNEQY
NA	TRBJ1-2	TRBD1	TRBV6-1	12	ASTMGQTNYGYT
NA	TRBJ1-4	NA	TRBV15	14	ATSRAPDQRNEKLF
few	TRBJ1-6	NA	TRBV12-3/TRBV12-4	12	ASSLRRRSSPLH
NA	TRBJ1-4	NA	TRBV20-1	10	SAQSGKEKLF
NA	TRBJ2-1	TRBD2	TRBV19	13	ASRPRTSGDNEQF
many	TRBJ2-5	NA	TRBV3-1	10	ASSQRGETQY
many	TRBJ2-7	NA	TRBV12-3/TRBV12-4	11	ASSTGTQYEQY
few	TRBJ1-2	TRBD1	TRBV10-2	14	ASSGKGQGTNYGYT
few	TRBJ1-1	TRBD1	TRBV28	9	ASSWTGWAF
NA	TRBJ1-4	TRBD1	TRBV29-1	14	SARDRGLGTNEKLF
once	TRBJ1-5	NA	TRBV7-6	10	ANPPGDQPQH
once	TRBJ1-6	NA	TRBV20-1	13	SASPGVAVNSPLH